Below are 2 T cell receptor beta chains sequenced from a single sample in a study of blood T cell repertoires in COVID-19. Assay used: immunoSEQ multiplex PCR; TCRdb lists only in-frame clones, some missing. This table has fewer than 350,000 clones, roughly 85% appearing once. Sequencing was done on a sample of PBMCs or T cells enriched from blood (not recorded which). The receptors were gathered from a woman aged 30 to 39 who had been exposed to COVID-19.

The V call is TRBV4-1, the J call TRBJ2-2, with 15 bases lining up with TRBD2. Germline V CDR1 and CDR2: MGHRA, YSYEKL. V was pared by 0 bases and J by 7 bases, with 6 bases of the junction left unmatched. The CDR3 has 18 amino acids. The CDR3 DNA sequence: TGCGCCAGCAGCCAAGAAGGACTAGCGGGAGGGCGAAGCGGGGAGCTGTTTTTT. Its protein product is CASSQEGLAGGRSGELFF.

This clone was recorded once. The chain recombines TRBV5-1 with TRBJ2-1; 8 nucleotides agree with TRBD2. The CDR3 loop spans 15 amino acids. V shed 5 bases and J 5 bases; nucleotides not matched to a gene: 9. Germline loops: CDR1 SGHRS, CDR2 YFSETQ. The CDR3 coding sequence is TGCGCCAGCAGTCCAAGCGGGGGCCCTAACAATGAGCAGTTCTTC. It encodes CASSPSGGPNNEQFF. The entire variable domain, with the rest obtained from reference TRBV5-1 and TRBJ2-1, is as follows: KAGVTQTPRYLIKTRGQQVTLSCSPISGHRSVSWYQQTPGQGLQFLFEYFSETQRNKGNFPGRFSGRQFSNSRSEMNVSTLELGDSALYLCASSPSGGPNNEQFFGPGTRLTVL.